One sample yielded the 10 T cell receptor beta chains listed below, sequenced in a study of blood T cell repertoires in COVID-19 (dated by TCRdb to 2018 to 2020). The method was the immunoSEQ multiplex PCR assay. TCRdb took over this immuneACCESS table, retaining in-frame rearrangements with V and J assigned. Such tables are incomplete; in checked studies, under half of the missing clones stem from an unresolved V gene, and the remainder is unexplained. This sample comprises some 180,000 clones, approximately 80% of them detected only once. Jointly, the top ten make up 8.6% of the sample. The sequencing input was peripheral blood. Receptor source: a woman between 45 and 65 years old with active or convalescent COVID-19.

This chain links TRBV19 with TRBJ2-3; 8 nucleotides align to TRBD2. The V gene end was trimmed by 4 bases and the J gene end by 6 bases; junction bases not matched to a gene: 0. Looked up from germline, CDR1 is LNHDA and CDR2 is SQIVND (reference sequence). There are 12 residues in the CDR3. CDR3 region: CASSRLADTQYF. The CDR3 DNA sequence: TGTGCCAGTAGTAGACTAGCGGATACGCAGTATTTT.

This chain joins TRBV28 and TRBJ2-4, with D tentatively TRBD1 (6 bases). Trimming removed 11 bases from V and 1 base from J, with 18 bases in between. The CDR3 is 15 amino acids. CDR1 and CDR2 (germline): MDHEN, SYDVKM. The CDR3 DNA sequence: TGTGCCCCCCGCCCCAGGGGTCGTGCCAAAAACATTCAGTACTTC. It codes for CAPRPRGRAKNIQYF.

The rearrangement uses TRBV6-1 and TRBJ1-1; D not certain. Between the trimmed V and J ends, which lost 3 bases and 0 bases, there was a span of 8 bases. CDR1 and CDR2 (germline): MNHNS, SASEGT. The CDR3 has 14 amino acids. This CDR3 is CASSDPGLNTEAFF. The CDR3 DNA follows: TGTGCCAGCAGTGACCCGGGATTGAACACTGAAGCTTTCTTT.

The chain couples TRBV7-2 to TRBJ1-1, with unresolved D. Trimming took off 2 bases at V and 1 base at J, with 14 bases between the two ends. CDR3 length equals 16 residues. Looked up from germline, CDR1 is SGHTA and CDR2 is FQGNSA. The CDR3 is CASSLNPGLQNTEAFF. The CDR3 DNA reads TGTGCCAGCAGCTTAAACCCCGGACTGCAGAACACTGAAGCTTTCTTT.

This clone showed up just once. The chain is built from TRBV7-3 and TRBJ2-5, with D possibly being TRBD1 (5 bases). This CDR3 has 16 amino acids. The germline V gene encodes CDR1 SGHTA and CDR2 FQGTGA. V was trimmed by 5 bases and J by 5 bases, leaving 21 bases between them. CDR3 DNA sequence: TGTGCCAGCAGCCCCGTGGGCCCAGGGCGGACCGAGACCCAGTACTTC. This encodes CASSPVGPGRTETQYF.

The V and J genes are TRBV28 and TRBJ1-5, with D possibly TRBD1 on 6 matching bases. The CDR3 runs 15 residues. Germline values: CDR1 MDHEN, CDR2 SYDVKM. Trimming pared 3 bases from V and 1 base from J, leaving 10 bases between. Here the CDR3 reads CASSFWGQSNQPQHF. The CDR3 DNA reads as TGTGCCAGCAGTTTTTGGGGGCAAAGCAATCAGCCCCAGCATTTT.

This clone was counted between two and nine times. The J gene is TRBJ1-3, the V gene TRBV18; TRBD1 is a possible D gene (6 bases). The germline gives CDR1 KGHSH, CDR2 LQKENI. The CDR3 is 16 amino acids. The V gene lost 2 bases and the J gene lost 0 bases, with 11 bases spanning the gap. The CDR3 region has the DNA TGTGCCAGCTCACCATCACAGGGAGTCTCTGGAAACACCATATATTTT. Residues: CASSPSQGVSGNTIYF.

The V gene is TRBV4-3, the J gene TRBJ1-3; TRBD1 matches at 7 bases. The CDR3 length is 16 residues. CDR1 and CDR2 (germline): LGHNA, YSLEER. Losses at the gene ends were 4 bases for V and 0 bases for J; bases not matched to a gene: 6. As DNA, the CDR3 is TGCGCCAGCAGCCCCGGGACAGATTACTCTGGAAACACCATATATTTT. It yields the protein CASSPGTDYSGNTIYF.

The chain is built from TRBV7-2 and TRBJ1-4; D unclear. V lost 4 bases, J lost 8 bases, and 14 bases lay in between. CDR3 length: 14 residues. CDR1 and CDR2 from the germline V gene are SGHTA and FQGNSA. The CDR3 protein is CASSSRAGEEKLFF. The CDR3 DNA reads as TGTGCCAGCAGCTCGAGGGCAGGTGAAGAAAAACTGTTTTTT.

The chain joins TRBV30 to TRBJ1-6; 9 bases fit TRBD1. Germline CDR1 reads GTSNPN; CDR2 reads SVGIG (reference sequence). V shed 2 bases, J shed 7 bases, and the junction held 15 bases outside the gene matches. This CDR3 has 18 amino acids. In DNA form, the CDR3 reads TGTGCCTGGAGTCCCTCCGGGACAGGGCAACTTCGGAATTCACCCCTCCACTTT. Its translation is CAWSPSGTGQLRNSPLHF. The full variable domain, its missing parts supplied by reference TRBV30 and TRBJ1-6, is SQTIHQWPATLVQPVGSPLSLECTVEGTSNPNLYWYRQAAGRGLQLLFYSVGIGQISSEVPQNLSASRPQDRQFILSSKKLLLSDSGFYLCAWSPSGTGQLRNSPLHFGNGTRLTVT.